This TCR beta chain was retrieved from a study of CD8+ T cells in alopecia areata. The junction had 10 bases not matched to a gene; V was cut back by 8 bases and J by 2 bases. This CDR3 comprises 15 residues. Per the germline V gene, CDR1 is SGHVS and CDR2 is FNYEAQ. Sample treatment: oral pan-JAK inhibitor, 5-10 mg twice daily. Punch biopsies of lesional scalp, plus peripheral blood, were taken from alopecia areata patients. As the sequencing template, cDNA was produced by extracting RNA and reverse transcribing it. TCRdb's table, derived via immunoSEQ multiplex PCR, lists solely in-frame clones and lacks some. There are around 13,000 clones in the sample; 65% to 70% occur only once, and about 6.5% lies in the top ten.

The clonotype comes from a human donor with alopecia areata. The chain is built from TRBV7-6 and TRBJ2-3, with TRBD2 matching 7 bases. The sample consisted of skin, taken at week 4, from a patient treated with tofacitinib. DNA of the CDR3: TGTGCCAGCTCCATTGGCGGGGGACTCACAGATACGCAGTATTTT. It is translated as CASSIGGGLTDTQYF.